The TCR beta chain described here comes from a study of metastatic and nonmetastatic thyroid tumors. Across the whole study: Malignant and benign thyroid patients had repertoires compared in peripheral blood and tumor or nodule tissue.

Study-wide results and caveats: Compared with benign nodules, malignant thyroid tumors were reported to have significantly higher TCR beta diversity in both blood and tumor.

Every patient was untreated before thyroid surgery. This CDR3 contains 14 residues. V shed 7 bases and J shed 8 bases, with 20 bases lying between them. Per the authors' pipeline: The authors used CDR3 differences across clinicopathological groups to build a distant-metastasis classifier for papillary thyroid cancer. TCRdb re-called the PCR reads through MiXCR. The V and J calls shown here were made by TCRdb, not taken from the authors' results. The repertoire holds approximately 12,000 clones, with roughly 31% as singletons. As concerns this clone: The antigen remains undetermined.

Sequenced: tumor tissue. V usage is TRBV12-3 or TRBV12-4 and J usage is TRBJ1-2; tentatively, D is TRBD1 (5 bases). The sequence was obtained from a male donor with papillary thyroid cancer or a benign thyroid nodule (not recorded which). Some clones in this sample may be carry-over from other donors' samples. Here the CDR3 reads CASTLMAGEHGYTF. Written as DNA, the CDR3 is TGTGCCAGCACCCTGATGGCGGGGGAGCACGGCTACACCTTC.